This T cell receptor (beta chain) emerged from a study of T cells in Graves' hyperthyroidism and ophthalmopathy. General observations from the study: The authors' 13 V-J model separated ophthalmopathy from stable hyperthyroidism.

Regions amplified from RNA transcripts were the TCR beta CDR3 regions. A set of HTBI primers served as the primers for a first-round RT-PCR of the TCR CDR3. TCRdb recomputed calls from the multiplex PCR reads with MiXCR, one row per CDR3 protein. The sample shows hundreds of thousands of distinct CDR3 sequences, around 39% of them seen only once. This CDR3 is built from 15 residues. Germline V gene sequence: CDR1 KGHDR, CDR2 SFDVKD. Trimming shortened V by 3 bases and J by 8 bases, and 16 bases separated the two germline ends. This clonotype came up many times. Its antigen is still unknown. The chain carries TRBV24-1 and TRBJ1-5, with D maybe TRBD1 (5 bases). The receptor's source is a man aged 18 to 30 with Graves' hyperthyroidism. Sequences were obtained from blood. For the CDR3, the DNA is TGTGCCACCAGTGATGGGACCGAGGTAAAGGAGCCCCAGCATTTT. It translates to CATSDGTEVKEPQHF.